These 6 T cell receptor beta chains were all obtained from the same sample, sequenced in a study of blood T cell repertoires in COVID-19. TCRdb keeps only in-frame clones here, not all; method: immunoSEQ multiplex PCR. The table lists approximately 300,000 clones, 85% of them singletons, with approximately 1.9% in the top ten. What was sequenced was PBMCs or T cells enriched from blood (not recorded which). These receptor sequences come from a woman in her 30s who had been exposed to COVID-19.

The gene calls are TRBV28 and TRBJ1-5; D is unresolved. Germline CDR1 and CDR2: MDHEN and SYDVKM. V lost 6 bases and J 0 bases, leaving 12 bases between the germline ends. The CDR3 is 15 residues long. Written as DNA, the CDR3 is TGTGCCAGCAGCCAACAGAGATCTAGCAATCAGCCCCAGCATTTT. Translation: CASSQQRSSNQPQHF.

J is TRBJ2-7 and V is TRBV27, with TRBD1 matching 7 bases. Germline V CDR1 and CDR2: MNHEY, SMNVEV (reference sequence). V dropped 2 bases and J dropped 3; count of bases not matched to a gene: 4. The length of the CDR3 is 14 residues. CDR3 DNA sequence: TGTGCCAGCAGTTTACTGGGACAGAACTACGAGCAGTACTTC. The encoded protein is CASSLLGQNYEQYF.

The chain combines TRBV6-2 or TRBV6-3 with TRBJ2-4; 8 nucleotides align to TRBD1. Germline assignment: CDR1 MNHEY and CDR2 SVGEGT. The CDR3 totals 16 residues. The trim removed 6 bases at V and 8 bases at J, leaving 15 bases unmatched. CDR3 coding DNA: TGTGCCAGCAGCCTGCGGGGCGTCACGGACAGGGACATTCAGTACTTC. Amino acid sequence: CASSLRGVTDRDIQYF.

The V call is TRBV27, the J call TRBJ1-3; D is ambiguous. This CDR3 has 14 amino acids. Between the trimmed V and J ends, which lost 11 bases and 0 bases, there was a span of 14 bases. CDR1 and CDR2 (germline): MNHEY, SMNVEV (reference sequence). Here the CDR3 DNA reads TGTGCCTCAAGCGGAGCAGCCTCTGGAAACACCATATATTTT. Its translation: CASSGAASGNTIYF.

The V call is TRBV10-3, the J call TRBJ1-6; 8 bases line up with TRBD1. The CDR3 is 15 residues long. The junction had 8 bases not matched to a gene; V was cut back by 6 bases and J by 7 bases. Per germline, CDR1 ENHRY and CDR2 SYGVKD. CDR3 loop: CAIRDRVEQNSPLHF. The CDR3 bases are TGTGCCATCAGGGACAGGGTGGAGCAAAATTCACCCCTCCACTTT.

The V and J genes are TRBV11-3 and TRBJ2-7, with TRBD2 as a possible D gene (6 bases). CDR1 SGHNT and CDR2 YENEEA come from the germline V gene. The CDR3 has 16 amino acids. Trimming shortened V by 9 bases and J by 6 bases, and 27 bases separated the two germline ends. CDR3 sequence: CARLARLIHPPCEQYF. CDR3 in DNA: TGTGCCAGACTAGCCAGGTTAATCCACCCCCCCTGCGAGCAGTACTTC.